These 20 T cell receptor beta chains originate from one sample sequenced in a study of cytomegalovirus exposure and HLA in healthy donors. 60 Vbeta and 13 Jbeta primers were used in PCR. The data were produced by immunoSEQ multiplex PCR, yet TCRdb's version contains in-frame clones alone and is incomplete. The top ten hold 1% of the sample, which has about 160,000 clones, approximately 81% seen once. Sequencing was performed on PBMCs. These receptors originate from a boy aged 2 to 10 in good health and CMV-seronegative.

The chain employs TRBV5-6 and TRBJ2-1; a possible D gene is TRBD2 (5 bases). The CDR3 loop spans 13 amino acids. CDR1 is SGHDT, CDR2 YYEEEE, per germline. V was cut by 0 bases and J by 10 bases, with 11 bases left in between. The DNA for the CDR3 is TGTGCCAGCAGCTTGGCCTCCACGGGGGAGCAGTTCTTC. It encodes CASSLASTGEQFF. The whole variable domain, remainder taken from reference TRBV5-6 and TRBJ2-1, is DAGVTQSPTHLIKTRGQQVTLRCSPKSGHDTVSWYQQALGQGPQFIFQYYEEEERQRGNFPDRFSGHQFPNYSSELNVNALLLGDSALYLCASSLASTGEQFFGPGTRLTVL.

The chain carries TRBV6-4 and TRBJ2-1; D is uncertain. From germline, CDR1 is MRHNA and CDR2 SNTAGT. There are 13 residues in the CDR3. V shed 0 bases and J shed 6 bases, with 6 bases lying between them. CDR3 protein: CASSDSTSNEQFF. The CDR3 DNA follows: TGTGCCAGCAGTGACTCGACTTCCAATGAGCAGTTCTTC.

This chain uses TRBV7-8 with TRBJ1-4; 7 bases are shared with TRBD1. With V trimmed by 4 bases and J by 14 bases, 13 bases remained unmatched. This CDR3 contains 14 residues. From germline, CDR1 is SGHVS and CDR2 FQNEAQ. The CDR3 nucleotides read TGTGCCAGCAGCTCCCGGGACAGTAATAAGGGGCTGTTTTTT. Translation: CASSSRDSNKGLFF.

The J gene is TRBJ1-3, the V gene TRBV13; tentative D call: TRBD1 (6 bases). Trimming shortened V by 3 bases and J by 0 bases, and 21 bases separated the two germline ends. This CDR3 spans 19 amino acids. Germline CDR1 PRHDT, CDR2 FYEKMQ (reference sequence). CDR3 nucleotide sequence: TGTGCCAGCAGCTTGACACCGGGAGGGGGGGCAAGCTCTGGAAACACCATATATTTT. Encoded protein: CASSLTPGGGASSGNTIYF.

J is TRBJ2-5 and V is TRBV6-1; weak D call: TRBD2 (5 bases). This CDR3 region has 14 residues. The V gene lost 5 bases and the J gene lost 5 bases, with 15 bases spanning the gap. Germline CDR1 reads MNHNS; CDR2 reads SASEGT. The CDR3 is CASSWKRRRETQYF. The CDR3 region has the DNA TGTGCCAGCAGTTGGAAGAGGAGGCGGGAGACCCAGTACTTC.

The rearrangement joins TRBV13 to TRBJ2-1; unclear D gene. V lost 5 bases to trimming and J lost 9 bases, with 8 bases between them. The CDR3 contains 11 residues. The germline CDR1 and CDR2 sequences are PRHDT and FYEKMQ (reference sequence). This chain's CDR3 is CASSQITEQFF. In DNA, the CDR3 is TGTGCCAGCAGCCAGATTACTGAGCAGTTCTTC.

The V gene is TRBV2, the J gene TRBJ2-5; weak D call: TRBD1 (6 bases). Germline CDR1 SNHLY, CDR2 FYNNEI. The CDR3 spans 15 residues. Trimming took off 6 bases at V and 4 bases at J, with 18 bases between the two ends. The CDR3 spells CASSSGTPERETQYF. The CDR3 nucleotides are TGTGCCAGCAGCTCCGGGACACCGGAACGAGAGACCCAGTACTTC.

The rearrangement links TRBV13 to TRBJ2-7, with a possible D match to TRBD2 (6 bases). From germline, CDR1 is PRHDT and CDR2 FYEKMQ (reference sequence). Trimming took 10 bases from V and 2 from J, leaving 18 bases between them. The CDR3 has 14 residues. The CDR3 reads CATASRGNPYEQYV. CDR3 coding DNA: TGTGCCACCGCGAGTCGGGGGAACCCCTACGAGCAGTACGTC.

This clone was counted only a few times. The gene calls are TRBV6-6 and TRBJ2-3, with D possibly being TRBD2 (6 bases). The CDR3 consists of 15 residues. From germline, CDR1 is MNHNY and CDR2 SVGAGI (reference sequence). V shed 5 bases and J shed 7 bases, with 19 bases lying between them. The CDR3 nucleotides read TGTGCCAGCAGTCGCCTAGCGACCAGCCGGCATACGCAGTATTTT. Protein sequence: CASSRLATSRHTQYF.

The V and J genes are TRBV6-1 and TRBJ1-5; D is unresolved. In germline, CDR1 is MNHNS, CDR2 SASEGT. The CDR3 runs to 14 residues. The ends were cut back, 7 bases at V and 1 base at J, with 11 bases in the middle. CDR3 in amino acids: CASTASGSNQPQHF. The CDR3 DNA is TGTGCCAGCACCGCATCGGGAAGCAATCAGCCCCAGCATTTT.

The gene calls are TRBV6-5 and TRBJ2-5, with D tentatively TRBD1 (6 bases). Germline CDR1 and CDR2: MNHEY and SVGAGI. This CDR3 region has 14 residues. Deletions cut 6 bases from V and 2 bases from J, with 13 bases between. The CDR3 protein is CASSKGQLQETQYF. The CDR3, as DNA: TGTGCCAGCAGCAAAGGACAGCTACAAGAGACCCAGTACTTC.

V gene TRBV5-1 combines with J gene TRBJ1-2, with 10 bases fitting TRBD1. J lost 6 bases, V lost 4 bases, and 9 bases had no gene match. CDR3 length equals 15 residues. Germline CDR1 reads SGHRS; CDR2 reads YFSETQ. CDR3 in amino acids: CASSARQGAIDGYTF. The CDR3 DNA is TGCGCCAGCAGCGCGAGACAGGGGGCAATCGATGGCTACACCTTC.

Worth noting for this clone: The junction and the germline gene differ at one end; a read error may be behind it. The rearrangement joins TRBV7-9 to TRBJ1-1; D might be TRBD1 (6 bases). The CDR3 has 13 amino acids. The germline CDR1 and CDR2 sequences are SEHNR and FQNEAQ (reference sequence). CDR3 bases: TGTGCCAGCAGCGCCCCTCGGGACACCGAAGCTTTCTTT. This translates into CASSAPRDTEAFF.

The CDR3 loop is CASSPPSDGSYGYTF. CDR3 DNA: TGTGCCAGCTCACCACCGTCAGACGGGAGCTATGGCTACACCTTC. The chain employs TRBV18 and TRBJ1-2, with no clear D. The CDR3 is 15 amino acids. The germline CDR1 and CDR2 sequences are KGHSH and LQKENI. V was cut by 0 bases and J by 4 bases, with 12 bases left in between.

The gene calls are TRBV7-9 and TRBJ2-6, with D uncertain. This CDR3 region has 12 residues. The ends were cut back, 8 bases at V and 2 bases at J, with 4 bases in the middle. Germline CDR1 is SEHNR and CDR2 is FQNEAQ (reference sequence). CDR3 DNA sequence: TGTGCCAGCCAGACTGGGGCCAACGTCCTGACTTTC. Encoded protein: CASQTGANVLTF.

This chain links TRBV7-6 with TRBJ1-1, with 7 bases that match TRBD1. J was trimmed by 2 bases and V by 5 bases; bases with no gene match: 2. This CDR3 has 13 amino acids. Germline V CDR1 and CDR2: SGHVS, FNYEAQ. As DNA, the CDR3 is TGTGCCAGCAGCGGACAGGTCAACACTGAAGCTTTCTTT. This translates into CASSGQVNTEAFF.

The chain joins TRBV5-5 to TRBJ2-3, with 9 positions matching TRBD1. Germline V gene lookup returns CDR1 SGHKS and CDR2 YYEKEE (reference sequence). Trimming took 4 bases from V and 6 from J; bases not matched to a gene: 6. The CDR3 runs to 14 residues. CDR3 in amino acids: CASSTGTGSDTQYF. The CDR3 bases are TGTGCCAGCAGCACCGGGACAGGGTCCGATACGCAGTATTTT.

The chain has TRBV2 and TRBJ1-1; D is possibly TRBD1 (5 bases). The CDR3 spans 14 residues. V was cut by 3 bases and J by 5 bases, with 13 bases left in between. Germline V CDR1 and CDR2: SNHLY, FYNNEI. CDR3 sequence (DNA): TGTGCCAGCAGTGAGGGGCAGGGAAGGACTGAAGCTTTCTTT. It is translated as CASSEGQGRTEAFF.

V is TRBV11-2 and J is TRBJ1-6; D unclear. The ends were cut back, 0 bases at V and 7 bases at J, with 4 bases in the middle. CDR1 and CDR2 from the germline V gene are SGHAT and FQNNGV. This CDR3 region has 13 residues. The DNA for the CDR3 is TGTGCCAGCAGCTTAGAGCAGAATTCACCCCTCCACTTT. This translates into CASSLEQNSPLHF.

The rearrangement uses TRBV5-1 and TRBJ1-2, with D unresolved. The germline gives CDR1 SGHRS, CDR2 YFSETQ. This CDR3 region has 13 residues. With 6 bases removed from V and 5 bases from J, the gap between germline ends came to 14 bases. CDR3 residues: CASKKGGEYGYTF. The CDR3 bases are TGCGCCAGCAAGAAGGGCGGGGAATATGGCTACACCTTC.